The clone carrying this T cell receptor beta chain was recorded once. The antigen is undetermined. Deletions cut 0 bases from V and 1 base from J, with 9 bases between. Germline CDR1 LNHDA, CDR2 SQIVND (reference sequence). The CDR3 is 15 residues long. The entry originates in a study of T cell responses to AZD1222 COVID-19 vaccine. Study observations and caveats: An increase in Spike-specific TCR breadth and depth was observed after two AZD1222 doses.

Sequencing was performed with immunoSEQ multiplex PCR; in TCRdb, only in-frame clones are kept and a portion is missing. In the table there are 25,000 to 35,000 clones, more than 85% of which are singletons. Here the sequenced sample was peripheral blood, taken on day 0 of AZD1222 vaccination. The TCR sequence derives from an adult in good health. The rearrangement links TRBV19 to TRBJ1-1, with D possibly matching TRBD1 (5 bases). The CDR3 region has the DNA TGTGCCAGTAGTATAGAGGGGCAGGGGAACACTGAAGCTTTCTTT. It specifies CASSIEGQGNTEAFF.